This T cell receptor beta chain was recorded in a study of OX40 agonist ivuxolimab in advanced cancers. CDR1 is SQVTM, CDR2 ANQGSEA, per germline. CDR3 size: 12 residues. Turning to this clone: A read error may produce the germline difference seen at one junction end.

Method: immunoSEQ multiplex PCR; TCRdb's copy keeps in-frame clones and lacks some. This sample yields some 35,000 clones, of which more than 60% are seen a single time; approximately 11% belongs to the top ten. The sequences come from CD4+ or CD8+ T cells sorted from blood, collected in a trial of the OX40 agonist ivuxolimab. V usage is TRBV29-1 and J usage is TRBJ2-3; D is uncertain. The receptor's source is an adult with an advanced solid tumor such as melanoma, head and neck, liver or kidney cancer. The CDR3 region is CSVLDGTDTQYF. In DNA, the CDR3 is TGCAGCGTCCTGGACGGCACTGATACGCAGTATTTT.